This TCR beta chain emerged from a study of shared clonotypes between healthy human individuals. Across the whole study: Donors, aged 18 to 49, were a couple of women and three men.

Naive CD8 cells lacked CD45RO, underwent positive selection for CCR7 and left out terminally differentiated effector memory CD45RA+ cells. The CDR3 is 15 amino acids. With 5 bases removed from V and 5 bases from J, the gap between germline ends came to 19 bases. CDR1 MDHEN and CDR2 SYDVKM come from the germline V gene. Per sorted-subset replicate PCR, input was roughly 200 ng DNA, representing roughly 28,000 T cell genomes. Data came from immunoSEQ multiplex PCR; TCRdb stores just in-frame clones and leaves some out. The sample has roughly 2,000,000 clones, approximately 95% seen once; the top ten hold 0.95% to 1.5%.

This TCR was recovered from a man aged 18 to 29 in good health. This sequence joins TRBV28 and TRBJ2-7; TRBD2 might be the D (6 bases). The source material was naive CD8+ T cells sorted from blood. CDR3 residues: CASSVFVTEGNEQYF. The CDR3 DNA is TGTGCCAGCAGTGTGTTTGTTACGGAGGGCAACGAGCAGTACTTC.